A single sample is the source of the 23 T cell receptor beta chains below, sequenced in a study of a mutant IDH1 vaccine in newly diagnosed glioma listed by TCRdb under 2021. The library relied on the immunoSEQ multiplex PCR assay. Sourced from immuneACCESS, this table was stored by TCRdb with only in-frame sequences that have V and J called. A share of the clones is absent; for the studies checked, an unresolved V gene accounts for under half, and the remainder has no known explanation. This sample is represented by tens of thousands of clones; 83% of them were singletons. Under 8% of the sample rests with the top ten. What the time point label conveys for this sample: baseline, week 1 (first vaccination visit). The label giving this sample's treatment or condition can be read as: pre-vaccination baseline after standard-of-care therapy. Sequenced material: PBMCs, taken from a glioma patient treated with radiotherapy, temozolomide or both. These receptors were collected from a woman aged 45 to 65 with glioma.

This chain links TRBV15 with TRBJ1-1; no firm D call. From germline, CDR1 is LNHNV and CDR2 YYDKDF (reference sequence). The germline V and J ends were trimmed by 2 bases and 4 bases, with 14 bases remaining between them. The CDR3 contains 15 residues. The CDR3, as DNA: TGTGCCACCAGCAGACATGGGGAGTCGGGCACTGAAGCTTTCTTT. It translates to CATSRHGESGTEAFF.

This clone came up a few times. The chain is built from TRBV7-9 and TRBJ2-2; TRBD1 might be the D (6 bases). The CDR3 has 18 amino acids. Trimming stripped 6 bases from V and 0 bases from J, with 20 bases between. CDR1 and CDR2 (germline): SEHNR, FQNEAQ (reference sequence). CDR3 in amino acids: CASRRLQQGWANTGELFF. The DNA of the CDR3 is TGTGCCAGCAGGCGACTACAACAGGGTTGGGCGAACACCGGGGAGCTGTTTTTT.

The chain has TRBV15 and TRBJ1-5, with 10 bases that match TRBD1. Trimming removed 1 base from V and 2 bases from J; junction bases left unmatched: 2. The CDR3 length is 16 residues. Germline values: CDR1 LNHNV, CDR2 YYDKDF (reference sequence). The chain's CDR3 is CATSRGGTGGNQPQHF. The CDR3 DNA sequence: TGTGCCACCAGCAGAGGAGGGACAGGGGGCAATCAGCCCCAGCATTTT.

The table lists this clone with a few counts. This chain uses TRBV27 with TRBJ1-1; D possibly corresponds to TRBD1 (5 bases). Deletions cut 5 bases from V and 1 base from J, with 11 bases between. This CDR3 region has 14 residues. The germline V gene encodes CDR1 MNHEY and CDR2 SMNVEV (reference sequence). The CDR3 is CASSPGRENTEAFF. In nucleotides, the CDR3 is TGTGCCAGCAGTCCGGGACGGGAGAACACTGAAGCTTTCTTT.

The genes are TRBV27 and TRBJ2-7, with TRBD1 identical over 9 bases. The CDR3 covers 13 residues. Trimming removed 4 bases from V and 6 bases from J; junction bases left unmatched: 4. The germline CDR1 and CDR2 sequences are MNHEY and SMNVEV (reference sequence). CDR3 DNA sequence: TGTGCCAGCAGTTCCACAGGGGGCGGCGAGCAGTACTTC. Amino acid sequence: CASSSTGGGEQYF.

The CDR3 loop reads CASSRRQAGDTEAFF. CDR3 DNA: TGCGCCAGCAGCAGACGACAGGCGGGGGACACTGAAGCTTTCTTT. The chain recombines TRBV5-1 with TRBJ1-1; D possibly corresponds to TRBD1 (6 bases). The CDR3 contains 15 residues. Germline CDR1 is SGHRS and CDR2 is YFSETQ. V gave up 4 bases and J gave up 3 bases, with 16 bases separating them.

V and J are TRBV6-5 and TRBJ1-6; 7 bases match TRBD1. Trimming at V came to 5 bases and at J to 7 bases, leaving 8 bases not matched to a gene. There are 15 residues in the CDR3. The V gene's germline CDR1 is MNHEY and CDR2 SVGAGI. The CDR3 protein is CASSKGTEKNSPLHF. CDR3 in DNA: TGTGCCAGCAGTAAGGGGACAGAAAAAAATTCACCCCTCCACTTT.

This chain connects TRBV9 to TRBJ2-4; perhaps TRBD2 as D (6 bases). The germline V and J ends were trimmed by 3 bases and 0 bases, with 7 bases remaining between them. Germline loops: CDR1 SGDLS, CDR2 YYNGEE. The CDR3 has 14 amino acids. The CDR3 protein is CASSGGTAKNIQYF. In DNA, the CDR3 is TGTGCCAGCAGCGGCGGGACAGCCAAAAACATTCAGTACTTC.

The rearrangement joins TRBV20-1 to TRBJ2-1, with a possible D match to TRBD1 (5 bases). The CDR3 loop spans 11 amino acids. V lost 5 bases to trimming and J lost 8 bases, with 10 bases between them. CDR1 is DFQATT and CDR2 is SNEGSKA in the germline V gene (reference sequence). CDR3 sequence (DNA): TGCAGTGCTGAGGACAAACATGAGCAGTTCTTC. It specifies CSAEDKHEQFF.

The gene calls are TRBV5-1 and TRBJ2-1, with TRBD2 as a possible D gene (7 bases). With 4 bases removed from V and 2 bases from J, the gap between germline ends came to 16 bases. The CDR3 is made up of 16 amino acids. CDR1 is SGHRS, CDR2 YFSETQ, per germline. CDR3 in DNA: TGCGCCAGCAGCAAAGGAGGGGGGGGAACCTACAATGAGCAGTTCTTC. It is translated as CASSKGGGGTYNEQFF.

CDR3 sequence (DNA): TGCGCCAGCAGCCAAGACTGGGGTGAAGCTTTCTTT. Translating it yields CASSQDWGEAFF. V gene TRBV4-3 combines with J gene TRBJ1-1; D is ambiguous. This CDR3 has 12 residues. Germline CDR1 LGHNA, CDR2 YSLEER. Trimming removed 0 bases from V and 7 bases from J, with 6 bases in between.

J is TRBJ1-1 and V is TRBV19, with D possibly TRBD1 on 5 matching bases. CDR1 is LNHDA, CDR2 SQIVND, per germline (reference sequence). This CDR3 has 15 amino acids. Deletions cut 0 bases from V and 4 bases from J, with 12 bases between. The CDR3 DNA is TGTGCCAGTAGTATAGATATTCGGGGGACCACTGAAGCTTTCTTT. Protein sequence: CASSIDIRGTTEAFF.

The CDR3 loop reads CASSQDRGVWPQHF. Written as DNA, the CDR3 is TGCGCCAGCAGCCAAGATAGGGGCGTGTGGCCCCAGCATTTT. J is TRBJ1-5 and V is TRBV4-1; tentative D call: TRBD1 (5 bases). Looked up from germline, CDR1 is MGHRA and CDR2 is YSYEKL. The ends were cut back, 0 bases at V and 9 bases at J, with 12 bases in the middle. The CDR3 sequence is 14 residues long.

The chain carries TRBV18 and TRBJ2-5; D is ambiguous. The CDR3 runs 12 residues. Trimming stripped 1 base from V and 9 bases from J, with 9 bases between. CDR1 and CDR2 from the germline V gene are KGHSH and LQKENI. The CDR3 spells CASSPRPTAQYF. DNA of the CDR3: TGTGCCAGCTCACCACGGCCCACCGCCCAGTACTTC.

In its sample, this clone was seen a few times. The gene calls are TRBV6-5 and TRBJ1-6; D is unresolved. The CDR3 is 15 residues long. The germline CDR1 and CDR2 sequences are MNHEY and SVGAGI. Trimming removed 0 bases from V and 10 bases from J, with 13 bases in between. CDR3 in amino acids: CASSYSRVVGSPLHF. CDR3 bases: TGTGCCAGCAGTTACTCTAGAGTCGTAGGGTCACCCCTCCACTTT.

The CDR3 nucleotides read TGTGCCAGCAGCTTGGGCGGGGGGGCCTGGGGTAGGGATACGCAGTATTTT. Encoded protein: CASSLGGGAWGRDTQYF. The chain carries TRBV5-4 and TRBJ2-3; 9 nucleotides align to TRBD2. The CDR3 consists of 17 residues. Germline V gene data show CDR1 as SGHNT and CDR2 as YYREEE (reference sequence). The V gene end was trimmed by 0 bases and the J gene end by 6 bases; junction bases not matched to a gene: 11.

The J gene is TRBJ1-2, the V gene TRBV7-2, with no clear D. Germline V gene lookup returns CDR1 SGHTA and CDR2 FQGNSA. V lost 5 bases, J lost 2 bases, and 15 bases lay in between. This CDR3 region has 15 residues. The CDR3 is CASSVQFGLNYGYTF. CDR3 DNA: TGTGCCAGCAGCGTACAATTCGGTTTGAACTATGGCTACACCTTC.

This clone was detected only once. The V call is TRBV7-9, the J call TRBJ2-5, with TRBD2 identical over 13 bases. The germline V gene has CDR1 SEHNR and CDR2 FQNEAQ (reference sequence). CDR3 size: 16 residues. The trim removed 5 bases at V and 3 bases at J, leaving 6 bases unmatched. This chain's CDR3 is CASSTTSGGAKETQYF. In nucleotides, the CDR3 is TGTGCCAGCAGCACTACTAGCGGGGGGGCTAAAGAGACCCAGTACTTC.

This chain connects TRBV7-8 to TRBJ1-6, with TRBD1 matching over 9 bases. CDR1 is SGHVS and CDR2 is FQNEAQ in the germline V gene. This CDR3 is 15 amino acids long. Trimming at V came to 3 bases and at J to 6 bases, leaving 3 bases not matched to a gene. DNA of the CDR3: TGTGCCAGCAGCTTCGAACAGGGGGCTAATTCACCCCTCCACTTT. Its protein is CASSFEQGANSPLHF.

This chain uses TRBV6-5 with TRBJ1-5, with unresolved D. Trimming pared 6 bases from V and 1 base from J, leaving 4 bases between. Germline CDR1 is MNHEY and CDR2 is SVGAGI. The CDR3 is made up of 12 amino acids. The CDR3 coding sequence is TGTGCCAGCAGCGGGAGCAATCAGCCCCAGCATTTT. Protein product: CASSGSNQPQHF.

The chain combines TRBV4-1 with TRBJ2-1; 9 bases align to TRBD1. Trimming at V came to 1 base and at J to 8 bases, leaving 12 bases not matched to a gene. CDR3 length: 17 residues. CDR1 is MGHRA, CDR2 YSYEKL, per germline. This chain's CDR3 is CASSQAVPGTGLDEQFF. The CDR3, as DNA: TGCGCCAGCAGCCAAGCCGTGCCGGGGACAGGGCTCGATGAGCAGTTCTTC.

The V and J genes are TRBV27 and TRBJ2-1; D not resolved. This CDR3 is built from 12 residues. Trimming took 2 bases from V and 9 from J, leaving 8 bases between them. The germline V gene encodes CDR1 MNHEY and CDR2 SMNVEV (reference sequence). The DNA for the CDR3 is TGTGCCAGCAGTTTAATTGGGTCTGAGCAGTTCTTC. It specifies CASSLIGSEQFF.

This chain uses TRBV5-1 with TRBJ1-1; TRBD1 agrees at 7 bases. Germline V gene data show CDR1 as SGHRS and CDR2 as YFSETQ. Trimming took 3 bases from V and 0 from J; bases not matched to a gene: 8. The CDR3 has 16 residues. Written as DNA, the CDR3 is TGCGCCAGCAGCTCCGCGGGAGGGGGCATGAACACTGAAGCTTTCTTT. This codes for CASSSAGGGMNTEAFF. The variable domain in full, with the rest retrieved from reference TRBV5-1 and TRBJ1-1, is KAGVTQTPRYLIKTRGQQVTLSCSPISGHRSVSWYQQTPGQGLQFLFEYFSETQRNKGNFPGRFSGRQFSNSRSEMNVSTLELGDSALYLCASSSAGGGMNTEAFFGQGTRLTVV.